The 25 T cell receptor beta chains below were found in one sample sequenced in a study of blood T cell repertoires in COVID-19. Assay used: immunoSEQ multiplex PCR; TCRdb lists only in-frame clones, some missing. The data show about 160,000 clones, roughly nine tenths seen once. The material sequenced was peripheral blood. The receptor set was obtained from a man aged 18 to 29 with COVID-19, enrolled during active disease.

V gene TRBV25-1 combines with J gene TRBJ1-2, with a tentative D call TRBD1 (6 bases). V gave up 5 bases and J gave up 4 bases, with 11 bases separating them. The V gene's germline CDR1 is MGHDK and CDR2 SYGVNS. The CDR3 covers 13 residues. The CDR3 region is CASSLGGAYGYTF. The CDR3 bases are TGTGCCAGCAGTCTGGGGGGGGCCTATGGCTACACCTTC.

This chain links TRBV9 with TRBJ2-1, with 9 nucleotides matching TRBD2. CDR3 length equals 19 residues. With 3 bases clipped from V and 5 bases from J, the junction kept 18 bases outside the gene matches. Looked up from germline, CDR1 is SGDLS and CDR2 is YYNGEE. The CDR3 protein is CASSAGGLASTWPNNEQFF. Written as DNA, the CDR3 is TGTGCCAGCAGCGCGGGCGGACTAGCGTCCACCTGGCCTAACAATGAGCAGTTCTTC.

The chain couples TRBV6-5 to TRBJ2-1; 13 nucleotides align to TRBD2. The germline V gene encodes CDR1 MNHEY and CDR2 SVGAGI. Trimming at V came to 5 bases and at J to 9 bases, leaving 4 bases not matched to a gene. This CDR3 contains 14 residues. The CDR3 loop is CASSRGLAGVEQFF. DNA of the CDR3: TGTGCCAGCAGTCGCGGACTAGCGGGAGTTGAGCAGTTCTTC.

In its sample, this clone was seen a few times. This chain uses TRBV19 with TRBJ2-1, with 8 nucleotides matching TRBD2. The CDR3 is made up of 15 amino acids. Looked up from germline, CDR1 is LNHDA and CDR2 is SQIVND (reference sequence). The trim removed 3 bases at V and 10 bases at J, leaving 11 bases unmatched. The CDR3 coding sequence is TGTGCCAGTAGTATCAGGACCGGGGGGGGATTGGAGCAGTTCTTC. This gives the protein CASSIRTGGGLEQFF.

A word on this clone: The junction departs from the called germline gene at one end, perhaps through a read error. V is TRBV7-2 and J is TRBJ1-4; the D gene is possibly TRBD1 (5 bases). Germline-derived CDR1 and CDR2 are SGHTA and FQGNSA. This CDR3 comprises 13 residues. The CDR3 nucleotides read TGTGCCAGCAGGGGGCGCTTTGGAGAAAAACTGCTTTTT. As protein: CASRGRFGEKLLF.

The gene calls are TRBV28 and TRBJ2-1; 11 nucleotides line up with TRBD2. Looked up from germline, CDR1 is MDHEN and CDR2 is SYDVKM. This CDR3 has 15 residues. V shed 6 bases, J shed 4 bases, and the junction held 5 bases outside the gene matches. In DNA, the CDR3 is TGTGCCAGCAGCGCTCTAGCGGGGGGTTACAATGAGCAGTTCTTC. This codes for CASSALAGGYNEQFF.

The count of this clone is one. The rearrangement links TRBV18 to TRBJ2-2, with a weak D call TRBD2 (5 bases). V lost 6 bases and J 2 bases, leaving 16 bases between the germline ends. CDR3 length: 16 residues. Germline V gene lookup returns CDR1 KGHSH and CDR2 LQKENI. CDR3 sequence (DNA): TGTGCCAGCTCTCCCCCCAGCGGCCTTAACACCGGGGAGCTGTTTTTT. Its protein is CASSPPSGLNTGELFF. Filled out from reference TRBV18 and TRBJ2-2, the complete variable domain reads NAGVMQNPRHLVRRRGQEARLRCSPMKGHSHVYWYRQLPEEGLKFMVYLQKENIIDESGMPKERFSAEFPKEGPSILRIQQVVRGDSAAYFCASSPPSGLNTGELFFGEGSRLTVL.

This clone was counted a single time. Its ends do not fully match the called genes, so a read error is possible. The rearrangement uses TRBV11-2 and TRBJ2-1, with D possibly TRBD1 on 6 matching bases. CDR1 and CDR2 (germline): SGHAT, FQNNGV. The CDR3 loop spans 11 amino acids. CDR3 sequence (DNA): TGTGCCAGCAGCTGGGGGCTGGCACCAATCTTC. This sequence encodes CASSWGLAPIF.

The genes are TRBV28 and TRBJ2-7; 7 bases match TRBD1. CDR1 MDHEN and CDR2 SYDVKM come from the germline V gene. After removal of 7 bases from V and 1 base from J, the junction contained 10 bases not matched to a gene. This CDR3 is built from 15 residues. The CDR3 nucleotides read TGTGCCAGCACCCTCGGCACAGGGGAATCCTACGAGCAGTACTTC. This gives the protein CASTLGTGESYEQYF. The whole variable domain, remainder taken from reference TRBV28 and TRBJ2-7, is DVKVTQSSRYLVKRTGEKVFLECVQDMDHENMFWYRQDPGLGLRLIYFSYDVKMKEKGDIPEGYSVSREKKERFSLILESASTNQTSMYLCASTLGTGESYEQYFGPGTRLTVT.

The chain couples TRBV19 to TRBJ2-1, with a tentative D call TRBD1 (6 bases). Germline CDR1 reads LNHDA; CDR2 reads SQIVND (reference sequence). The CDR3 extends over 15 amino acids. V dropped 7 bases and J dropped 0 bases, with 13 bases sitting between them. The CDR3 nucleotides are TGTGCCAGTACCCCACAGGGTAGCTCCTACAATGAGCAGTTCTTC. It encodes CASTPQGSSYNEQFF.

The chain is built from TRBV15 and TRBJ1-1; D is perhaps TRBD1 (5 bases). The V and J ends lost 3 bases and 0 bases respectively, with 11 bases between them. The CDR3 has 15 residues. Germline V gene sequence: CDR1 LNHNV, CDR2 YYDKDF (reference sequence). CDR3 sequence (DNA): TGTGCCACCAGCAGGGGGCTGATTTTGAACACTGAAGCTTTCTTT. Protein: CATSRGLILNTEAFF.

The genes are TRBV5-1 and TRBJ2-7, with D possibly being TRBD2 (5 bases). CDR1 is SGHRS and CDR2 is YFSETQ in the germline V gene. Trimming stripped 2 bases from V and 5 bases from J, with 17 bases between. The CDR3 consists of 15 residues. The DNA of the CDR3 is TGCGCCAGCAGCTTTGGACTGGAGCCGGGGAACGAGCAGTACTTC. It specifies CASSFGLEPGNEQYF.

The chain links TRBV7-2 to TRBJ2-7; the match to TRBD2 covers 13 bases. The CDR3 sequence is 17 residues long. V trimming: 3 bases; J trimming: 0 bases; junction bases outside the gene matches: 5. CDR1 and CDR2 from the germline V gene are SGHTA and FQGNSA. The CDR3 is CASSLLRTSGSSYEQYF. DNA for the CDR3: TGTGCCAGCAGCTTGCTTCGGACTAGCGGGAGCTCCTACGAGCAGTACTTC. The full variable domain, completed using reference TRBV7-2 and TRBJ2-7, is GAGVSQSPSNKVTEKGKDVELRCDPISGHTALYWYRQSLGQGLEFLIYFQGNSAPDKSGLPSDRFSAERTGGSVSTLTIQRTQQEDSAVYLCASSLLRTSGSSYEQYFGPGTRLTVT.

This sequence joins TRBV27 and TRBJ1-5, with D perhaps matching TRBD1 (6 bases). The CDR3 consists of 15 residues. Looked up from germline, CDR1 is MNHEY and CDR2 is SMNVEV (reference sequence). V was cut by 3 bases and J by 7 bases, with 16 bases left in between. This CDR3 reads CASSFTQGWGQPQHF. DNA for the CDR3: TGTGCCAGCAGTTTCACCCAGGGGTGGGGACAGCCCCAGCATTTT.

The chain recombines TRBV5-5 with TRBJ1-2, with D possibly being TRBD1 (6 bases). Germline V gives CDR1 SGHKS, CDR2 YYEKEE (reference sequence). V was pared by 2 bases and J by 4 bases, with 18 bases between. This CDR3 comprises 16 residues. The DNA of the CDR3 is TGTGCCAGCAGCTTCCCCCCCGGACAGCGCATCTATGGCTACACCTTC. This encodes CASSFPPGQRIYGYTF. Filled out from reference TRBV5-5 and TRBJ1-2, the complete variable domain reads DAGVTQSPTHLIKTRGQQVTLRCSPISGHKSVSWYQQVLGQGPQFIFQYYEKEERGRGNFPDRFSARQFPNYSSELNVNALLLGDSALYLCASSFPPGQRIYGYTFGSGTRLTVV.

This rearrangement joins TRBV4-3 to TRBJ2-2, with 8 bases that match TRBD1. From germline, CDR1 is LGHNA and CDR2 YSLEER. V trimming: 0 bases; J trimming: 1 base; junction bases outside the gene matches: 10. This CDR3 contains 19 residues. Written as DNA, the CDR3 is TGCGCCAGCAGCCAAGAGTCCATCTCCGGGACAGGGAACACCGGGGAGCTGTTTTTT. It translates to CASSQESISGTGNTGELFF.

The chain couples TRBV6-5 to TRBJ1-2; D gene unclear. Germline CDR1 reads MNHEY; CDR2 reads SVGAGI. V lost 2 bases and J 6 bases, leaving 10 bases between the germline ends. The CDR3 consists of 13 residues. CDR3 region: CASSYMGEDGYTF. CDR3 DNA sequence: TGTGCCAGCAGTTACATGGGCGAAGATGGCTACACCTTC.

The chain recombines TRBV3-1 (or the pseudogene TRBV3-2) with TRBJ2-7; 11 bases are shared with TRBD2. The CDR3 length is 16 residues. The trim removed 3 bases at V and 9 bases at J, leaving 13 bases unmatched. Germline V gene data show CDR1 as LGHDT and CDR2 as YNNKEL (reference sequence). The CDR3 DNA is TGTGCCAGCAGCCAGATTTTAGCGGGAGGGCCCCCATCGCAGTACTTC. Translating gives CASSQILAGGPPSQYF.

The CDR3 coding sequence is TGCAGCGTTGAATTGGGCCCAGGGGCAACTAATGAAAAACTGTTTTTT. This sequence encodes CSVELGPGATNEKLFF. V usage is TRBV29-1 and J usage is TRBJ1-4; a weak D match, TRBD1 (6 bases). The CDR3 covers 16 residues. Germline values: CDR1 SQVTM, CDR2 ANQGSEA. Trimming took 2 bases from V and 0 from J, leaving 13 bases between them.

The V gene is TRBV7-2, the J gene TRBJ2-5; no clear D gene. The germline CDR1 and CDR2 sequences are SGHTA and FQGNSA. The CDR3 spans 12 residues. Deletions cut 5 bases from V and 4 bases from J, with 8 bases between. The CDR3 here is CASSPSRETQYF. The CDR3 DNA sequence: TGTGCCAGCAGCCCCTCCAGAGAGACCCAGTACTTC.

The chain joins TRBV24-1 to TRBJ2-1, with 11 bases identical to TRBD2. This CDR3 has 16 residues. Germline CDR1 reads KGHDR; CDR2 reads SFDVKD. After removal of 3 bases from V and 8 bases from J, the junction contained 8 bases not matched to a gene. Here the CDR3 DNA reads TGTGCCACCAGTGATCCCGGGACTAGCGGCTTGCATGAGCAGTTCTTC. Encoded protein: CATSDPGTSGLHEQFF.

This clone was found once. This chain connects TRBV2 to TRBJ1-1, with 7 bases fitting TRBD1. The CDR3 sequence is 14 residues long. Per the germline V gene, CDR1 is SNHLY and CDR2 is FYNNEI. The ends lost 8 bases at V and 0 bases at J; junction bases unmatched: 6. The CDR3 spells CASVTGHMNTEAFF. The CDR3 bases are TGTGCCAGCGTGACAGGGCACATGAACACTGAAGCTTTCTTT.

The chain joins TRBV11-3 to TRBJ2-5, with D perhaps TRBD2 (5 bases). V dropped 6 bases and J dropped 5 bases, with 16 bases sitting between them. This CDR3 region has 14 residues. Germline CDR1 SGHNT, CDR2 YENEEA. CDR3 sequence: CASSLSGRGETQYF. As DNA, the CDR3 is TGTGCCAGCAGTTTATCGGGCCGCGGGGAGACCCAGTACTTC.

The chain links TRBV6-2 or TRBV6-3 to TRBJ2-7; no clear D. This CDR3 spans 13 amino acids. Germline values: CDR1 MNHEY, CDR2 SVGEGT. V was clipped by 6 bases and J by 2 bases, with 11 bases between them. The CDR3 spells CASSVAEAYEQYF. The CDR3 DNA reads as TGTGCCAGCAGCGTAGCAGAGGCCTACGAGCAGTACTTC.

Turning to this clone: Compared with germline, one end of the junction differs, possibly owing to a read error. The gene calls are TRBV5-4 and TRBJ1-4; D ambiguous. CDR3 size: 14 residues. The V gene's germline CDR1 is SGHNT and CDR2 YYREEE (reference sequence). The CDR3 loop reads CASSLGGDGEKLLF. CDR3 nucleotides: TGTGCCAGCAGCTTGGGGGGAGATGGAGAAAAACTGCTTTTT.